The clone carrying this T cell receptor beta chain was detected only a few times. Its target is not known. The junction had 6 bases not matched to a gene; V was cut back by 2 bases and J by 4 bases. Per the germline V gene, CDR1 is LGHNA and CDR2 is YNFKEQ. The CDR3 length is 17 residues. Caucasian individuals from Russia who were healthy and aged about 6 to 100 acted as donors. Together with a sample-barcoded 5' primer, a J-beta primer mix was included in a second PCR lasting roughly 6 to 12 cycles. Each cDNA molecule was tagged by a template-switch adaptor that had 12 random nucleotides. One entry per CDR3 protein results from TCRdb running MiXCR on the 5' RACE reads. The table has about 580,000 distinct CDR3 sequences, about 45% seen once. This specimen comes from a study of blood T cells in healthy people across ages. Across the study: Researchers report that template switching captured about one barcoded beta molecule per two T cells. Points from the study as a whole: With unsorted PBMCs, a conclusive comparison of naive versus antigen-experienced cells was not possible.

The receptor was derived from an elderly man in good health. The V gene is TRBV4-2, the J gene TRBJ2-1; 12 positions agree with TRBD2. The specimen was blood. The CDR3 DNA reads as TGTGCCAGCAGCCAAAGGGCCGGGACTAGCGGGTACAATGAGCAGTTCTTC. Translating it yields CASSQRAGTSGYNEQFF.